This entry lists 24 T cell receptor beta chains sequenced from one sample in a study of technical replicates of blood from several donors. Using immunoSEQ multiplex PCR, the repertoire was profiled, and TCRdb retains in-frame clones only, with some absent. The repertoire includes some 82,000 clones, about 93% of them detected once, and 0.39% sits in the top ten. Sequenced sample: T cells isolated from PBMCs. The source is a human donor in good health.

This CDR3 is CASSEFNRGNEQFF. CDR3 nucleotide sequence: TGTGCCAGCAGTGAATTTAACAGGGGGAATGAGCAGTTCTTC. The chain recombines TRBV25-1 with TRBJ2-1, with TRBD1 matching 8 bases. The CDR3 is 14 amino acids. The germline CDR1 and CDR2 sequences are MGHDK and SYGVNS. J lost 7 bases, V lost 1 base, and 3 bases had no gene match.

The chain is built from TRBV6-5 and TRBJ2-3, with a weak D call TRBD1 (6 bases). The CDR3 loop spans 12 amino acids. Trimming took 6 bases from V and 5 from J, leaving 9 bases between them. The germline CDR1 and CDR2 sequences are MNHEY and SVGAGI. The CDR3 spells CASRSQGDTQYF. For the CDR3, the DNA is TGTGCCAGCAGGTCACAGGGAGATACGCAGTATTTT.

V and J are TRBV7-8 and TRBJ2-1, with D possibly TRBD1 on 5 matching bases. CDR1 is SGHVS and CDR2 is FQNEAQ in the germline V gene. The V gene lost 1 base and the J gene lost 7 bases, with 11 bases spanning the gap. The CDR3 runs 14 residues. CDR3 coding DNA: TGTGCCAGCAGCTTAGGAGGCAGGACAAATGAGCAGTTCTTC. This encodes CASSLGGRTNEQFF.

The genes are TRBV7-9 and TRBJ2-7, with D possibly matching TRBD1 (6 bases). V was trimmed by 5 bases and J by 5 bases, leaving 10 bases between them. CDR3 length: 12 residues. The germline V gene has CDR1 SEHNR and CDR2 FQNEAQ (reference sequence). CDR3 in amino acids: CASSPRGNEQYF. The CDR3 DNA follows: TGTGCCAGCAGCCCCAGGGGCAACGAGCAGTACTTC.

In this sample, this clone turned up once. The V gene is TRBV7-3, the J gene TRBJ2-3; 11 nucleotides match TRBD2. V shed 5 bases, J shed 4 bases, and the junction held 5 bases outside the gene matches. CDR3 size: 15 residues. In germline, CDR1 is SGHTA, CDR2 FQGTGA. The chain's CDR3 is CASSPLAGGADTQYF. DNA for the CDR3: TGTGCCAGCAGCCCGCTAGCGGGAGGCGCAGATACGCAGTATTTT.

The chain has TRBV2 and TRBJ2-7, with a weak D call TRBD2 (7 bases). The CDR3 runs to 14 residues. Trimming cost V 4 bases and J 1 base, with 11 bases left between them. Germline CDR1 reads SNHLY; CDR2 reads FYNNEI. CDR3 in amino acids: CASSVAGASYEQYF. DNA of the CDR3: TGTGCCAGCAGTGTGGCGGGGGCATCCTACGAGCAGTACTTC.

The rearrangement uses TRBV4-1 and TRBJ2-1; TRBD1 matches at 8 bases. Germline V gives CDR1 MGHRA, CDR2 YSYEKL. The CDR3 totals 14 residues. With V trimmed by 0 bases and J by 8 bases, 3 bases remained unmatched. CDR3 sequence (DNA): TGCGCCAGCAGCCAAGAGCCACAGGGGGATGAGCAGTTCTTC. Translation gives CASSQEPQGDEQFF.

The chain joins TRBV4-1 to TRBJ2-1; 8 bases are shared with TRBD2. Germline assignment: CDR1 MGHRA and CDR2 YSYEKL. With V trimmed by 4 bases and J by 5 bases, 7 bases remained unmatched. This CDR3 comprises 15 residues. CDR3 DNA sequence: TGCGCCAGCAGCCTAGTTAGCGGGAACGACAATGAGCAGTTCTTC. It specifies CASSLVSGNDNEQFF.

The chain employs TRBV6-5 and TRBJ1-2; 8 bases fit TRBD1. Trimming removed 5 bases from V and 8 bases from J; junction bases left unmatched: 10. The CDR3 contains 14 residues. From germline, CDR1 is MNHEY and CDR2 SVGAGI. The CDR3 DNA reads as TGTGCCAGCAGTAATCAACCAGGGGGCATGGGCTACACCTTC. Its protein product is CASSNQPGGMGYTF.

The chain is built from TRBV5-1 and TRBJ2-7; 9 positions match TRBD1. This CDR3 has 14 residues. Germline V gives CDR1 SGHRS, CDR2 YFSETQ. Germline trimming cut 8 bases from V and 2 bases from J; bases unmatched to any gene: 8. The CDR3 DNA is TGCGCCAGTACTAGACAGGGGGGCACCTACGAGCAGTACTTC. As protein: CASTRQGGTYEQYF.

J is TRBJ2-7 and V is TRBV29-1; possible D gene TRBD2, 6 bases. CDR3 size: 12 residues. The V gene's germline CDR1 is SQVTM and CDR2 ANQGSEA. V lost 8 bases to trimming and J lost 5 bases, with 16 bases between them. This chain's CDR3 is CSTLGGVNEQYF. In DNA, the CDR3 is TGCAGCACCCTTGGAGGGGTGAACGAGCAGTACTTC.

The chain couples TRBV25-1 to TRBJ2-7; the match to TRBD2 covers 12 bases. Germline trimming cut 5 bases from V and 3 bases from J; bases unmatched to any gene: 14. CDR1 MGHDK and CDR2 SYGVNS come from the germline V gene. The CDR3 length is 18 residues. CDR3 bases: TGTGCCAGCAGTCCACGCCATGGACTAGCGGGGCTAAACTACGAGCAGTACTTC. Translated: CASSPRHGLAGLNYEQYF.

The CDR3 DNA is TGCGCCAGCAGCGCCGTTACTAGCGGGAGGCGAGATACGCAGTATTTT. Residues: CASSAVTSGRRDTQYF. This sequence joins TRBV5-1 and TRBJ2-3, with 12 bases lining up with TRBD2. Per the germline V gene, CDR1 is SGHRS and CDR2 is YFSETQ. This CDR3 has 16 residues. J gave up 5 bases and V 4 bases, and 8 bases lay outside the gene matches.

The chain combines TRBV29-1 with TRBJ2-1; 7 nucleotides align to TRBD2. Germline V gives CDR1 SQVTM, CDR2 ANQGSEA. CDR3 length: 18 amino acids. With V trimmed by 2 bases and J by 0 bases, 13 bases remained unmatched. CDR3: CSVELVLGGSLSYNEQFF. The CDR3, as DNA: TGCAGCGTTGAATTAGTGCTTGGCGGGAGCCTCTCCTACAATGAGCAGTTCTTC.

The gene calls are TRBV2 and TRBJ2-4; D unresolved. Trimming stripped 4 bases from V and 3 bases from J, with 16 bases between. The V gene's germline CDR1 is SNHLY and CDR2 FYNNEI. This CDR3 has 16 residues. DNA for the CDR3: TGTGCCAGCAGTGCCTCTACAGAAGGAATCAAAAACATTCAGTACTTC. Translated: CASSASTEGIKNIQYF. The full variable domain, in which reference TRBV2 and TRBJ2-4 provide the parts outside the CDR3, is EPEVTQTPSHQVTQMGQEVILRCVPISNHLYFYWYRQILGQKVEFLVSFYNNEISEKSEIFDDQFSVERPDGSNFTLKIRSTKLEDSAMYFCASSASTEGIKNIQYFGAGTRLSVL.

The rearrangement joins TRBV30 to TRBJ2-3; unclear D gene. The ends were cut back, 0 bases at V and 0 bases at J, with 4 bases in the middle. Per the germline V gene, CDR1 is GTSNPN and CDR2 is SVGIG (reference sequence). The CDR3 spans 13 residues. This chain's CDR3 is CAWSVSSTDTQYF. DNA for the CDR3: TGTGCCTGGAGTGTGTCTAGCACAGATACGCAGTATTTT.

The chain couples TRBV4-1 to TRBJ2-1; 7 nucleotides agree with TRBD1. Trimming removed 1 base from V and 3 bases from J; junction bases left unmatched: 0. This CDR3 is 14 amino acids long. The germline CDR1 and CDR2 sequences are MGHRA and YSYEKL. This CDR3 is CASSQAGGYNEQFF. In nucleotides, the CDR3 is TGCGCCAGCAGCCAAGCAGGGGGCTACAATGAGCAGTTCTTC.

This chain uses TRBV7-3 with TRBJ2-1; 10 nucleotides agree with TRBD2. Germline V CDR1 and CDR2: SGHTA, FQGTGA. Trimming took 3 bases from V and 8 from J; bases not matched to a gene: 7. The CDR3 loop spans 15 amino acids. CDR3 in amino acids: CASSFAASGSYEQFF. CDR3 DNA: TGTGCCAGCAGCTTCGCGGCTAGCGGGAGCTATGAGCAGTTCTTC. The full variable domain, rest sourced from reference TRBV7-3 and TRBJ2-1, is GAGVSQTPSNKVTEKGKYVELRCDPISGHTALYWYRQSLGQGPEFLIYFQGTGAADDSGLPNDRFFAVRPEGSVSTLKIQRTERGDSAVYLCASSFAASGSYEQFFGPGTRLTVL.

This sequence joins TRBV5-1 and TRBJ2-7; D is unclear. The CDR3 runs 13 residues. V was pared by 1 base and J by 3 bases, with 8 bases between. In germline, CDR1 is SGHRS, CDR2 YFSETQ. CDR3 coding DNA: TGCGCCAGCAGCTTGAACAGAAACTACGAGCAGTACTTC. Translating gives CASSLNRNYEQYF.

V and J are TRBV5-8 and TRBJ1-4; TRBD1 matches at 8 bases. From germline, CDR1 is SGHTS and CDR2 YDEGEE. The CDR3 runs to 14 residues. V lost 0 bases to trimming and J lost 10 bases; unmatched junction nucleotides: 5. The CDR3 region is CASSLADRVGKLFF. CDR3 in DNA: TGTGCCAGCAGCTTGGCGGACAGGGTGGGAAAACTGTTTTTT.

The chain combines TRBV4-1 with TRBJ1-5, with D hard to call. Between the trimmed V and J ends, which lost 4 bases and 0 bases, there was a span of 10 bases. The CDR3 contains 15 residues. Germline V gene data show CDR1 as MGHRA and CDR2 as YSYEKL. CDR3 coding DNA: TGCGCCAGCAGCCCTGTCGAGAATAGCAATCAGCCCCAGCATTTT. It yields the protein CASSPVENSNQPQHF.

V is TRBV9 and J is TRBJ2-1; 11 bases map to TRBD2. The CDR3 contains 18 residues. Germline assignment: CDR1 SGDLS and CDR2 YYNGEE. V gave up 0 bases and J gave up 0 bases; unmatched junction bases: 5. The CDR3 nucleotides are TGTGCCAGCAGCGTAGTGGATAGCGGGGGGGGCTCCTACAATGAGCAGTTCTTC. Translating it yields CASSVVDSGGGSYNEQFF.

The chain has TRBV7-2 and TRBJ2-1, with 9 bases matching TRBD2. The trim removed 1 base at V and 7 bases at J, leaving 5 bases unmatched. Germline CDR1 reads SGHTA; CDR2 reads FQGNSA. This CDR3 is 15 amino acids long. The DNA of the CDR3 is TGTGCCAGCAGCTTAGGGTTAGCGGGAGTTAATGAGCAGTTCTTC. This codes for CASSLGLAGVNEQFF.

The V gene is TRBV5-6, the J gene TRBJ1-5; 9 bases line up with TRBD1. J gave up 3 bases and V 0 bases, and 4 bases lay outside the gene matches. CDR3 length: 16 amino acids. Germline V gene lookup returns CDR1 SGHDT and CDR2 YYEEEE. The CDR3, as DNA: TGTGCCAGCAGCTTGGGGGGACAGGGTATCAATCAGCCCCAGCATTTT. Amino acids: CASSLGGQGINQPQHF. Full variable domain (outside the CDR3, taken from reference TRBV5-6 and TRBJ1-5): DAGVTQSPTHLIKTRGQQVTLRCSPKSGHDTVSWYQQALGQGPQFIFQYYEEEERQRGNFPDRFSGHQFPNYSSELNVNALLLGDSALYLCASSLGGQGINQPQHFGDGTRLSIL.